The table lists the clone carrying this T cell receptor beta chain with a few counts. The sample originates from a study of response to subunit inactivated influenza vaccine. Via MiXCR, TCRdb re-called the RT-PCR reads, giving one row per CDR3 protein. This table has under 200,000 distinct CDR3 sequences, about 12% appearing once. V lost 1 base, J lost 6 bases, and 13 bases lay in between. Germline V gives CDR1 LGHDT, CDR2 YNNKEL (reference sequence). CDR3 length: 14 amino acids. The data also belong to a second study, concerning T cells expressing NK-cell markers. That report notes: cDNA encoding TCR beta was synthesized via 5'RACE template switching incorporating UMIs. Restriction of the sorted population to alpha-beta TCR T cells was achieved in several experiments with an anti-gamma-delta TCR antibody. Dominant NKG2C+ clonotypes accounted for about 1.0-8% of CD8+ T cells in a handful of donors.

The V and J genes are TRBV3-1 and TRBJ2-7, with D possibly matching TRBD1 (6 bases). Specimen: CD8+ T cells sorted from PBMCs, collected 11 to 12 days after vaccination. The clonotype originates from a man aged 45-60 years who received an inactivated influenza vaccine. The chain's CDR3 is CASSQATGQIEQYF. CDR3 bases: TGTGCCAGCAGCCAAGCCACGGGACAAATCGAGCAGTACTTC.